Sequencing of this T cell receptor beta chain was carried out in a study of regulatory T cells in long-lasting Graves disease. Trimming took 8 bases from V and 0 from J; bases not matched to a gene: 21. The CDR3 length is 20 residues. CDR1 MNHNS and CDR2 SASEGT come from the germline V gene. The TCR beta library used iRepertoire HTBI primers with Arm-PCR amplification of CDR3. A single record per CDR3 protein comes from TCRdb applying MiXCR to the multiplex PCR reads. The sample includes 420,000 or so distinct CDR3 sequences, roughly a quarter of them seen just once. Time point noted: persistent/refractory GD, antithyroid drugs over 5 years with positive TRAb. The TCR library used RNA extracted from PBMCs.

Sequences were derived from peripheral blood mononuclear cells (PBMCs), sampled when the disease was refractory, from a patient treated with antithyroid drugs. This receptor was taken from a female donor with Graves disease. The chain uses TRBV6-1 and TRBJ1-1; 10 nucleotides agree with TRBD1. The CDR3 DNA follows: TGTGCCAGCGCTAAACCAGGGACAGGGGTTAAGAGGTGGTTGAACACTGAAGCTTTCTTT. Translation: CASAKPGTGVKRWLNTEAFF.